The next 27 T cell receptor beta chains were all read from a single sample in a study of T cell responses to AZD1222 COVID-19 vaccine. TCRdb's table, derived via immunoSEQ multiplex PCR, lists solely in-frame clones and lacks some. Of 100,000 to 150,000 clones listed, 80% to 95% are singletons. Sequenced material: peripheral blood, taken 28 days after the second AZD1222 dose. These receptors originate from an adult who received the AZD1222 COVID-19 vaccine.

The rearrangement links TRBV24-1 to TRBJ1-5; D remains unclear. CDR1 and CDR2 (germline): KGHDR, SFDVKD. The CDR3 consists of 14 residues. Trimming took 4 bases from V and 0 from J, leaving 6 bases between them. CDR3 in amino acids: CATSDGNSNQPQHF. CDR3 sequence (DNA): TGTGCCACCAGTGACGGGAATAGCAATCAGCCCCAGCATTTT.

V gene TRBV6-5 combines with J gene TRBJ2-2; 7 bases line up with TRBD1. Germline V gene sequence: CDR1 MNHEY, CDR2 SVGAGI. Trimming at V came to 6 bases and at J to 4 bases, leaving 5 bases not matched to a gene. This CDR3 contains 14 residues. CDR3 bases: TGTGCCAGCAGAAGACAGGGCGGCACCGGGGAGCTGTTTTTT. Protein sequence: CASRRQGGTGELFF.

The chain combines TRBV7-8 with TRBJ2-1, with D perhaps matching TRBD1 or TRBD2 (5 bases each). Germline CDR1 SGHVS, CDR2 FQNEAQ. Trimming removed 1 base at V and 4 bases at J, with 11 bases between. The CDR3 is made up of 15 amino acids. CDR3 sequence (DNA): TGTGCCAGCAGCTTAGTAGGGACGGCTTACAATGAGCAGTTCTTC. This translates into CASSLVGTAYNEQFF.

The J gene is TRBJ1-5, the V gene TRBV28; D not resolved. The CDR3 runs 12 residues. V lost 10 bases, J lost 4 bases, and 11 bases lay in between. Germline V gives CDR1 MDHEN, CDR2 SYDVKM. The chain's CDR3 is CATLSLNQPQHF. The CDR3 DNA reads as TGTGCCACCCTATCCCTAAATCAGCCCCAGCATTTT.

This chain links TRBV10-3 with TRBJ2-3, with TRBD2 matching 13 bases. With V trimmed by 8 bases and J by 4 bases, 3 bases remained unmatched. The CDR3 is 14 residues long. In germline, CDR1 is ENHRY, CDR2 SYGVKD. The CDR3 sequence is CAIGTSGKADTQYF. As DNA, the CDR3 is TGTGCCATCGGGACTAGCGGGAAGGCAGATACGCAGTATTTT.

The DNA for the CDR3 is TGTGTCAGAAGCTTGATAGTAGCCCCCTACGAGCAGTACTTC. It encodes CVRSLIVAPYEQYF. This chain connects TRBV7-5 to TRBJ2-7; the table assigns TRBD2, which was not confirmed against the DNA. TRBV7-5 is given as a pseudogene. The CDR3 covers 14 residues.

This clone was seen only once. The gene calls are TRBV7-9 and TRBJ1-2; D is uncertain. V lost 1 base and J lost 4, with 7 bases in between. CDR3 size: 13 residues. CDR1 is SEHNR, CDR2 FQNEAQ, per germline (reference sequence). This chain's CDR3 is CASSLGSGYGYTF. CDR3 nucleotides: TGTGCCAGCAGCTTAGGGAGTGGCTATGGCTACACCTTC. Supplemented by reference TRBV7-9 and TRBJ1-2, the full variable domain reads DTGVSQNPRHKITKRGQNVTFRCDPISEHNRLYWYRQTLGQGPEFLTYFQNEAQLEKSRLLSDRFSAERPKGSFSTLEIQRTEQGDSAMYLCASSLGSGYGYTFGSGTRLTVV.

The rearrangement joins TRBV24-1 to TRBJ2-1; the D gene could be TRBD1 or TRBD2 (6 bases each). Germline lookup yields CDR1 KGHDR and CDR2 SFDVKD. This CDR3 is built from 15 residues. V was shortened by 3 bases and J by 6 bases, with 14 bases between the two germline ends. The CDR3 region has the DNA TGTGCCACCAGTGATGAAGGAGGGGGTCTCAATGAGCAGTTCTTC. Protein: CATSDEGGGLNEQFF.

The chain joins TRBV27 to TRBJ2-5; 12 bases are shared with TRBD1. From germline, CDR1 is MNHEY and CDR2 SMNVEV (reference sequence). J was trimmed by 1 base and V by 1 base; bases with no gene match: 4. The CDR3 totals 17 residues. CDR3 sequence reads: CASSLLGGQGAQETQYF. CDR3 bases: TGTGCCAGCAGTTTATTAGGGGGACAGGGGGCCCAAGAGACCCAGTACTTC.

The chain couples TRBV7-3 to TRBJ1-2, with D perhaps matching TRBD1 (6 bases). Looked up from germline, CDR1 is SGHTA and CDR2 is FQGTGA. Trimming stripped 2 bases from V and 4 bases from J, with 14 bases between. The CDR3 consists of 15 residues. The CDR3 sequence is CASSLSSGDPYGYTF. The CDR3 DNA reads as TGTGCCAGCAGCTTATCGTCAGGGGATCCCTATGGCTACACCTTC.

V is TRBV28 and J is TRBJ2-2; the D gene is possibly TRBD2 (7 bases). V lost 3 bases to trimming and J lost 5 bases, with 13 bases between them. The CDR3 covers 15 residues. Germline values: CDR1 MDHEN, CDR2 SYDVKM. The CDR3 loop reads CASSFLRGGTGELFF. The CDR3 region has the DNA TGTGCCAGCAGTTTTTTGAGGGGGGGTACCGGGGAGCTGTTTTTT.

V usage is TRBV10-3 and J usage is TRBJ2-7; 8 bases map to TRBD1. J lost 10 bases, V lost 3 bases, and 11 bases had no gene match. The CDR3 contains 14 residues. Per germline, CDR1 ENHRY and CDR2 SYGVKD. The CDR3, as DNA: TGTGCCATCAGTGAACGAGTGGGCAGGGGGCACCAGTACTTC. Amino acids: CAISERVGRGHQYF.

V usage is TRBV11-3 and J usage is TRBJ2-3; a weak D match, TRBD1 (6 bases). The V end was cut by 5 bases, the J end by 2 bases, with 11 bases between. CDR3 length: 14 residues. Per the germline V gene, CDR1 is SGHNT and CDR2 is YENEEA. The CDR3 nucleotides are TGTGCCAGCAGCCTCCACAGGGCCACAGATACGCAGTATTTT. As protein: CASSLHRATDTQYF. Complete variable domain (other parts from reference TRBV11-3 and TRBJ2-3): EAGVVQSPRYKIIEKKQPVAFWCNPISGHNTLYWYLQNLGQGPELLIRYENEEAVDDSQLPKDRFSAERLKGVDSTLKIQPAELGDSAVYLCASSLHRATDTQYFGPGTRLTVL.

The chain joins TRBV27 to TRBJ2-7; 8 bases map to TRBD1. V was pared by 4 bases and J by 2 bases, with 10 bases of the junction left unmatched. The CDR3 loop spans 16 amino acids. In germline, CDR1 is MNHEY, CDR2 SMNVEV (reference sequence). CDR3 protein: CASSSLGQEWAYEQYF. CDR3 bases: TGTGCCAGCAGTTCCCTGGGACAGGAATGGGCCTACGAGCAGTACTTC.

The chain links TRBV5-1 to TRBJ2-1, with D unresolved. Between the trimmed V and J ends, which lost 4 bases and 6 bases, there was a span of 14 bases. Germline V gives CDR1 SGHRS, CDR2 YFSETQ. CDR3 length: 14 amino acids. CDR3 in amino acids: CASSVGSVPNEQFF. The CDR3 DNA reads as TGCGCCAGCAGCGTTGGAAGTGTACCCAATGAGCAGTTCTTC.

The chain couples TRBV7-9 to TRBJ1-6; no firm D call. Trimming left V 7 bases short and J 8 bases short, with 12 bases between. Germline-derived CDR1 and CDR2 are SEHNR and FQNEAQ (reference sequence). The CDR3 contains 13 residues. The CDR3 nucleotides read TGTGCCAGCAATGGGCAATCGGATTCACCCCTCCACTTT. Its translation is CASNGQSDSPLHF. The full variable domain, completed using reference TRBV7-9 and TRBJ1-6, is DTGVSQNPRHKITKRGQNVTFRCDPISEHNRLYWYRQTLGQGPEFLTYFQNEAQLEKSRLLSDRFSAERPKGSFSTLEIQRTEQGDSAMYLCASNGQSDSPLHFGNGTRLTVT.

This chain joins TRBV24-1 and TRBJ2-7; the match to TRBD1 covers 12 bases. J was trimmed by 4 bases and V by 4 bases; bases with no gene match: 4. This CDR3 is built from 15 residues. Germline V gene data show CDR1 as KGHDR and CDR2 as SFDVKD. The CDR3 sequence is CATSDTGQGAYEQYF. The CDR3 bases are TGTGCCACCAGTGACACGGGACAGGGGGCGTACGAGCAGTACTTC.

The V gene is TRBV5-5, the J gene TRBJ2-2; 8 bases are shared with TRBD1. This CDR3 spans 17 amino acids. J lost 4 bases, V lost 0 bases, and 8 bases had no gene match. Germline-derived CDR1 and CDR2 are SGHKS and YYEKEE (reference sequence). The CDR3 loop reads CASSLGGGQGPTGELFF. The CDR3 DNA reads as TGTGCCAGCAGCTTGGGGGGCGGACAGGGACCCACCGGGGAGCTGTTTTTT.

The chain uses TRBV6-5 and TRBJ2-7; weak D call: TRBD1 (7 bases). V lost 7 bases and J 2 bases, leaving 18 bases between the germline ends. The CDR3 consists of 15 residues. The germline CDR1 and CDR2 sequences are MNHEY and SVGAGI. The CDR3 DNA follows: TGTGCCAGCATACCAGGGGGGCTCATAACCTACGAGCAGTACTTC. It specifies CASIPGGLITYEQYF.

In DNA, the CDR3 is TGTGCCAGCACTACCCCAGGGAACACTGAAGCTTTCTTT. This translates into CASTTPGNTEAFF. The V call is TRBV28, the J call TRBJ1-1, with D uncertain. Germline values: CDR1 MDHEN, CDR2 SYDVKM. The CDR3 consists of 13 residues. The V and J ends lost 7 bases and 1 base respectively, with 10 bases between them.

This chain links TRBV10-3 with TRBJ2-7; no reliable D call. The CDR3 runs to 11 residues. V lost 3 bases, J lost 5 bases, and 5 bases lay in between. Germline CDR1 is ENHRY and CDR2 is SYGVKD. DNA of the CDR3: TGTGCCATCAGTGAATTGCACGAGCAGTACTTC. This sequence encodes CAISELHEQYF.

The chain is built from TRBV7-9 and TRBJ2-7; D may be TRBD1 or TRBD2 (5 bases each). The CDR3 is 14 amino acids. The germline CDR1 and CDR2 sequences are SEHNR and FQNEAQ (reference sequence). The V gene lost 7 bases and the J gene lost 0 bases, with 13 bases spanning the gap. The CDR3: CASNPGTGSYEQYF. The CDR3 bases are TGTGCCAGCAACCCCGGGACGGGCTCCTACGAGCAGTACTTC.

This chain connects TRBV5-5 to TRBJ2-7, with 12 bases aligning to TRBD2. The V and J ends lost 4 bases and 8 bases, in that order; junction bases with no gene match: 7. This CDR3 comprises 14 residues. Germline V gene lookup returns CDR1 SGHKS and CDR2 YYEKEE (reference sequence). The CDR3 DNA follows: TGTGCCAGCAGCCCACTAGCGGGAGGTGAGAAGCAGTACTTC. It translates to CASSPLAGGEKQYF. Together with reference TRBV5-5 and TRBJ2-7, the CDR3 gives the full variable domain: DAGVTQSPTHLIKTRGQQVTLRCSPISGHKSVSWYQQVLGQGPQFIFQYYEKEERGRGNFPDRFSARQFPNYSSELNVNALLLGDSALYLCASSPLAGGEKQYFGPGTRLTVT.

The rearrangement joins TRBV14 to TRBJ1-2; 7 bases line up with TRBD1. The CDR3 totals 12 residues. The trim removed 4 bases at V and 14 bases at J, leaving 10 bases unmatched. Germline assignment: CDR1 SGHDN and CDR2 FVKESK. CDR3 DNA sequence: TGTGCCAGCAGCCCTAAGGGACAGCGCGAGACCTTC. This translates into CASSPKGQRETF.

The chain has TRBV2 and TRBJ1-5; D is unclear. This CDR3 has 16 residues. The germline V gene encodes CDR1 SNHLY and CDR2 FYNNEI. Trimming left V 6 bases short and J 2 bases short, with 17 bases between. The CDR3 sequence is CASRESSVARNQPQHF. In DNA form, the CDR3 reads TGTGCCAGCAGGGAAAGTTCAGTGGCGCGCAATCAGCCCCAGCATTTT.

In this sample, this clone turned up a few times. The same CDR3 can be traced to other DNA sequences in this sample. This rearrangement joins TRBV19 to TRBJ2-7; 7 bases are a match to TRBD1. Germline trimming cut 4 bases from V and 0 bases from J; bases unmatched to any gene: 6. In germline, CDR1 is LNHDA, CDR2 SQIVND (reference sequence). CDR3 size: 15 residues. As DNA, the CDR3 is TGTGCCAGTAGTACGACAGGGTCGAGCTCCTACGAGCAGTACTTC. Translation gives CASSTTGSSSYEQYF.

Only one count was recorded for this clone. Other DNA sequences within the sample encode an identical CDR3. The V call is TRBV7-2, the J call TRBJ1-2; D ambiguous. From germline, CDR1 is SGHTA and CDR2 FQGNSA. V shed 1 base and J shed 4 bases, with 4 bases lying between them. This CDR3 comprises 12 residues. The CDR3 here is CASSLGLYGYTF. CDR3 sequence (DNA): TGTGCCAGCAGCTTAGGTCTCTATGGCTACACCTTC.